Presented here are 8 T cell receptor beta chains from one specimen sequenced in a study of blood T cell repertoires in COVID-19. TCRdb's table, derived via immunoSEQ multiplex PCR, lists solely in-frame clones and lacks some. Here the sample spans 150,000 to 200,000 clones, approximately 82% being singletons. The sample consisted of peripheral blood. These receptors all stem from a human donor with acute or convalescent COVID-19. The donor label of this sample is uncertain.

V and J are TRBV28 and TRBJ2-3, with 7 bases fitting TRBD1. V lost 7 bases to trimming and J lost 1 base; unmatched junction nucleotides: 5. Germline V lookup: CDR1 MDHEN, CDR2 SYDVKM. The CDR3 loop spans 14 amino acids. CDR3 in amino acids: CASNRGEGTDTQYF. The DNA of the CDR3 is TGTGCCAGCAACAGGGGTGAAGGCACAGATACGCAGTATTTT.

As DNA, the CDR3 is TGTGCCAGCAGTTACTCGGCAGGGGGCGGCTATGGCTACACCTTC. This gives the protein CASSYSAGGGYGYTF. V usage is TRBV6-5 and J usage is TRBJ1-2, with 8 positions matching TRBD1. Losses at the gene ends were 0 bases for V and 4 bases for J; bases not matched to a gene: 4. This CDR3 region has 15 residues. Germline V gene data show CDR1 as MNHEY and CDR2 as SVGAGI.

This clone has a single count. This chain links TRBV5-6 with TRBJ1-1; 8 positions agree with TRBD1. The length of the CDR3 is 17 residues. Per germline, CDR1 SGHDT and CDR2 YYEEEE. Trimming at V came to 1 base and at J to 3 bases, leaving 11 bases not matched to a gene. The CDR3 DNA is TGTGCCAGCAGCTTGACTTGGACAGGGTCGACCTACACTGAAGCTTTCTTT. Its translation: CASSLTWTGSTYTEAFF.

The gene calls are TRBV7-2 and TRBJ1-4, with TRBD1 matching over 10 bases. Trimming removed 2 bases from V and 6 bases from J; junction bases left unmatched: 3. The CDR3 runs to 15 residues. The germline gives CDR1 SGHTA, CDR2 FQGNSA. CDR3 sequence (DNA): TGTGCCAGCAGCTTATTCGGGACAGGGGATGAAAAACTGTTTTTT. Translation gives CASSLFGTGDEKLFF.

This clone showed up just once. The chain recombines TRBV5-1 with TRBJ2-5; 10 nucleotides match TRBD1. Germline V lookup: CDR1 SGHRS, CDR2 YFSETQ. The CDR3 is 14 residues long. The junction had 6 bases not matched to a gene; V was cut back by 4 bases and J by 6 bases. This chain's CDR3 is CASSPGQGLKTQYF. CDR3 nucleotides: TGCGCCAGCAGCCCGGGACAGGGGTTAAAGACCCAGTACTTC.

The table lists this clone with a count of one. The V and J genes are TRBV5-3 and TRBJ2-5; the D is unclear. TRBV5-3 is assigned to the ORF class and has an uncertain function. The V and J ends lost 2 bases and 7 bases respectively, with 9 bases between them. The CDR3 consists of 12 residues. CDR3 sequence: CARSFYYGTQYF. The CDR3 coding sequence is TGTGCCAGAAGCTTTTACTATGGGACCCAGTACTTC.

The chain has TRBV6-5 and TRBJ2-5, with TRBD1 matching 9 bases. Trimming at V came to 4 bases and at J to 2 bases, leaving 8 bases not matched to a gene. Per germline, CDR1 MNHEY and CDR2 SVGAGI. This CDR3 has 16 amino acids. The CDR3 DNA follows: TGTGCCAGCAGTTGGGCTGGGACAGGGAGACAAGAGACCCAGTACTTC. Translation gives CASSWAGTGRQETQYF.

This clone was seen just once. The chain couples TRBV5-1 to TRBJ2-2; TRBD1 matches at 8 bases. In germline, CDR1 is SGHRS, CDR2 YFSETQ. V was clipped by 3 bases and J by 4 bases; unmatched bases: 5. The CDR3 covers 15 residues. This CDR3 is CASSSQGDGTGELFF. DNA of the CDR3: TGCGCCAGCAGCTCACAGGGGGATGGCACCGGGGAGCTGTTTTTT.